This TCR beta chain came from a study of blood T cell repertoires in COVID-19. Allocation to cohorts depended on clinical history reported by the participants. The CDR3 has 14 amino acids. The germline V and J ends were trimmed by 3 bases and 4 bases, with 11 bases remaining between them. Per the germline V gene, CDR1 is MNHEY and CDR2 is SVGEGT. Assay: immunoSEQ multiplex PCR; the TCRdb copy retains only in-frame clones and omits some. The table records under 250,000 clones, around 82% of them present only once. Input material: PBMCs or T cells enriched from blood (not recorded which). The sequence was obtained from a woman aged 50 to 60 who had been exposed to COVID-19. The chain carries TRBV6-2 or TRBV6-3 and TRBJ2-3; tentative D call: TRBD2 (6 bases). The CDR3 DNA reads TGTGCCAGCAGTTATATAGGGGAGGCAGATACGCAGTATTTT. This codes for CASSYIGEADTQYF.